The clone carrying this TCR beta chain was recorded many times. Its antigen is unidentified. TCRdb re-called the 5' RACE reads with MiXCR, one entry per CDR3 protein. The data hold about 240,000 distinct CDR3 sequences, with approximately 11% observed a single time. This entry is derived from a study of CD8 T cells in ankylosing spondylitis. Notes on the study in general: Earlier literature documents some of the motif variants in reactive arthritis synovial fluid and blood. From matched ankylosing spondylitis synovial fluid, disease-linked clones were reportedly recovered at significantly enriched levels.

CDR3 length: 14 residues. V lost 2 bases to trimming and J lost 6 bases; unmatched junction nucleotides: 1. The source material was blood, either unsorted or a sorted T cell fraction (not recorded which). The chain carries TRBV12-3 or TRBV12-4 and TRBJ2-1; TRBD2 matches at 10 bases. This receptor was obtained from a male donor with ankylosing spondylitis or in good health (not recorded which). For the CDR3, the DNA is TGTGCCAGCAGTTTAAGCGGGGGGGGCAATGAGCAGTTCTTC. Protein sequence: CASSLSGGGNEQFF.